Each of the 17 T cell receptor beta chains below was sequenced from the same sample in a study of cytomegalovirus exposure and HLA in healthy donors. Assay used: immunoSEQ multiplex PCR; TCRdb lists only in-frame clones, some missing. The sample yields hundreds of thousands of clones, just over 85% seen once. The sequenced sample was PBMCs. Receptors were obtained from a woman under 30 in good health and CMV-seronegative.

As concerns this clone: Other DNA sequences within the sample encode an identical CDR3. The genes are TRBV7-9 and TRBJ2-7; possible D gene TRBD2, 5 bases. Germline loops: CDR1 SEHNR, CDR2 FQNEAQ (reference sequence). The CDR3 runs to 14 residues. V was shortened by 5 bases and J by 1 base, with 12 bases between the two germline ends. The CDR3 DNA reads TGTGCCAGCAGCCTAGGAGGCGGTTCCTACGAGCAGTACTTC. It encodes CASSLGGGSYEQYF.

The rearrangement links TRBV2 to TRBJ1-2; 8 nucleotides agree with TRBD1. The germline V gene has CDR1 SNHLY and CDR2 FYNNEI. This CDR3 is 13 amino acids long. V lost 6 bases and J lost 6; bases outside the gene matches: 6. The CDR3 bases are TGTGCCAGCAGCGGACAGGGACCCGATGGCTACACCTTC. It yields the protein CASSGQGPDGYTF.

The rearrangement uses TRBV9 and TRBJ1-3, with D possibly matching TRBD1 (5 bases). From germline, CDR1 is SGDLS and CDR2 YYNGEE. This CDR3 contains 15 residues. The ends were cut back, 1 base at V and 4 bases at J, with 12 bases in the middle. In DNA, the CDR3 is TGTGCCAGCAGCGTAAATTTTGGGGCCGGAAACACCATATATTTT. It specifies CASSVNFGAGNTIYF.

This clone was seen a few times. The chain is built from TRBV9 and TRBJ2-2; 9 bases match TRBD1. The CDR3 totals 15 residues. Per germline, CDR1 SGDLS and CDR2 YYNGEE. J was trimmed by 4 bases and V by 2 bases; bases with no gene match: 3. The CDR3, as DNA: TGTGCCAGCAGCGTCCAGACAGGGGGCACCGGGGAGCTGTTTTTT. Amino acids: CASSVQTGGTGELFF. The entire variable domain, with the rest obtained from reference TRBV9 and TRBJ2-2, is as follows: DSGVTQTPKHLITATGQRVTLRCSPRSGDLSVYWYQQSLDQGLQFLIQYYNGEERAKGNILERFSAQQFPDLHSELNLSSLELGDSALYFCASSVQTGGTGELFFGEGSRLTVL.

The V gene is TRBV28, the J gene TRBJ2-5, with D possibly being TRBD2 (5 bases). The CDR3 has 14 amino acids. Germline CDR1 reads MDHEN; CDR2 reads SYDVKM. Trimming shortened V by 1 base and J by 9 bases, and 15 bases separated the two germline ends. DNA for the CDR3: TGTGCCAGCAGTTTATCGTCTAGCCCCAGTCCCCAGTACTTC. Translating it yields CASSLSSSPSPQYF.

CDR3 DNA: TGCGCCAGCAGCCGGATCCCTCGGACAGGGGGCGGAGAGACCCAGTACTTC. Encoded protein: CASSRIPRTGGGETQYF. The chain links TRBV4-1 to TRBJ2-5; 11 bases are shared with TRBD1. The junction had 11 bases not matched to a gene; V was cut back by 4 bases and J by 4 bases. The CDR3 sequence is 17 residues long. The germline V gene encodes CDR1 MGHRA and CDR2 YSYEKL.

This rearrangement joins TRBV21-1 to TRBJ2-3; TRBD2 is the table's D call and was not checked against the DNA. TRBV21-1 is an annotated pseudogene. This CDR3 has 16 amino acids. Here the CDR3 reads CASSTRTSGRLDTQYF. In DNA form, the CDR3 reads TGTGCCAGCAGCACGCGGACTAGCGGGAGACTTGATACGCAGTATTTT.

Only a few counts were recorded for this clone. The gene calls are TRBV2 and TRBJ1-5; D remains ambiguous. V gave up 0 bases and J gave up 6 bases, with 9 bases separating them. The CDR3 consists of 14 residues. CDR1 SNHLY and CDR2 FYNNEI come from the germline V gene. In DNA, the CDR3 is TGTGCCAGCAGTGAAGCGCGAGAGGTTCAGCCCCAGCATTTT. Translating it yields CASSEAREVQPQHF.

The chain is built from TRBV29-1 and TRBJ1-4; D is uncertain. Trimming removed 6 bases from V and 3 bases from J, with 23 bases in between. Germline CDR1 is SQVTM and CDR2 is ANQGSEA. This CDR3 has 17 residues. CDR3 region: CSVLTSNPPTSNEKLFF. CDR3 sequence (DNA): TGCAGCGTCCTTACCTCTAATCCTCCTACCTCTAATGAAAAACTGTTTTTT.

The CDR3 region has the DNA TGTGCCAGCAGTTTCCCCTCGGGGGACAGGGGTTTTAACTATGGCTACACCTTC. Residues: CASSFPSGDRGFNYGYTF. The chain carries TRBV28 and TRBJ1-2, with 10 nucleotides matching TRBD1. The CDR3 has 18 amino acids. V lost 3 bases to trimming and J lost 1 base; unmatched junction nucleotides: 11. The V gene's germline CDR1 is MDHEN and CDR2 SYDVKM.

The rearrangement links TRBV10-2 to TRBJ2-7, with 16 nucleotides matching TRBD2. The germline gives CDR1 WSHSY, CDR2 SAAADI. The CDR3 has 17 amino acids. The trim removed 0 bases at V and 4 bases at J, leaving 3 bases unmatched. DNA of the CDR3: TGCGCCAGCAGTGAGTCGGGGACTAGCGGGGGGGCATACGAGCAGTACTTC. It specifies CASSESGTSGGAYEQYF.

The rearrangement links TRBV27 to TRBJ2-2; 7 bases map to TRBD2. The CDR3 extends over 15 amino acids. In germline, CDR1 is MNHEY, CDR2 SMNVEV (reference sequence). J was trimmed by 1 base and V by 3 bases; bases with no gene match: 2. CDR3 in amino acids: CASSLTGGNTGELFF. The CDR3 DNA follows: TGTGCCAGCAGTTTGACGGGGGGGAACACCGGGGAGCTGTTTTTT.

The chain couples TRBV19 to TRBJ2-7; TRBD1 agrees at 10 bases. Germline CDR1 reads LNHDA; CDR2 reads SQIVND (reference sequence). With V trimmed by 2 bases and J by 7 bases, 11 bases remained unmatched. The CDR3 totals 16 residues. The DNA of the CDR3 is TGTGCCAGTAGTATAACTGGACAGGGGGATTTTTTGGAGCAGTACTTC. As protein: CASSITGQGDFLEQYF.

The sample holds one count of this clone. In DNA form, the CDR3 reads TGTGCCAGCTCTCTCGGACAGGGGAACCACAATGAGCAGTTCTTC. Its translation: CASSLGQGNHNEQFF. This chain uses TRBV18 with TRBJ2-1; 9 bases line up with TRBD1. V lost 6 bases, J lost 5 bases, and 8 bases stayed unmatched. The CDR3 contains 15 residues. Germline CDR1 KGHSH, CDR2 LQKENI.

This chain joins TRBV7-2 and TRBJ2-1, with D possibly matching TRBD1 (5 bases). Trimming removed 0 bases from V and 1 base from J, with 7 bases in between. The CDR3 spans 15 residues. Germline values: CDR1 SGHTA, CDR2 FQGNSA. CDR3 protein: CASSLAGASYNEQFF. The CDR3 nucleotides read TGTGCCAGCAGCTTAGCAGGGGCATCCTACAATGAGCAGTTCTTC.

This chain connects TRBV5-1 to TRBJ1-1, with D uncertain. This CDR3 has 13 residues. Per germline, CDR1 SGHRS and CDR2 YFSETQ. V lost 4 bases to trimming and J lost 3 bases, with 10 bases between them. CDR3 sequence reads: CASSTRRDTEAFF. DNA of the CDR3: TGCGCCAGCAGCACCCGACGGGACACTGAAGCTTTCTTT.

This chain links TRBV4-1 with TRBJ2-1, with TRBD2 matching over 16 bases. Germline CDR1 MGHRA, CDR2 YSYEKL. The V and J ends lost 0 bases and 6 bases, in that order; junction bases with no gene match: 8. The CDR3 is 19 residues long. The CDR3 nucleotides read TGCGCCAGCAGCCAAGAATGGGGGACTAGCGGGAGGGCCTTCAATGAGCAGTTCTTC. It yields the protein CASSQEWGTSGRAFNEQFF.